Following are 8 T cell receptor beta chains from one sample sequenced in a study of beta chain features in type 1 diabetes. General observations from the study: Within each of all four CD4+ subsets, Type 1 diabetes patients had TCRB CDR3s that were moderately but significantly shorter.

The entirety of the isolated RNA underwent reverse transcription, so expressed TCRB transcripts were sequenced. Generated by immunoSEQ multiplex PCR, the TCRdb table keeps only in-frame clones and is missing some. The table includes some 250,000 clones, around 14% detected once. Antigens for these TCRs are unknown. Sequenced material: naive CD4+ T cells from blood. The receptors shown here come from a man aged 30 to 45 with type 1 diabetes.

Comments on this clone: The junction departs from germline at one end; a sequencing error may be responsible. J is TRBJ2-1 and V is TRBV28, with a weak D call TRBD1 (6 bases). The CDR3 has 15 residues. Germline V lookup: CDR1 MDHEN, CDR2 SYDVKM. Here the CDR3 reads CASSPSGYSNEGVLF. The CDR3 DNA follows: TGTGCCAGCAGTCCCTCAGGATATTCTAACGAGGGGGTACTCTTC.

This clone was seen a handful of times. The rearrangement links TRBV19 to TRBJ1-1; D perhaps matches TRBD1 (6 bases). The length of the CDR3 is 15 residues. Trimming left V 1 base short and J 4 bases short, with 13 bases between. Germline V gene data show CDR1 as LNHDA and CDR2 as SQIVND (reference sequence). CDR3 sequence (DNA): TGTGCCAGTAGTATAGGCGGGGGCTCCAGCACTGAAGCTTTCTTT. This codes for CASSIGGGSSTEAFF.

The V gene is TRBV14, the J gene TRBJ1-5; D remains ambiguous. The CDR3 spans 17 residues. V was clipped by 4 bases and J by 1 base, with 17 bases between them. CDR1 and CDR2 from the germline V gene are SGHDN and FVKESK. CDR3 sequence reads: CASSRHRTSLSNQPQHF. DNA for the CDR3: TGTGCCAGCAGCCGTCATAGGACTTCTCTGAGCAATCAGCCCCAGCATTTT.

This clone has more than one count but fewer than ten. The genes are TRBV7-8 and TRBJ2-5; tentatively, D is TRBD2 (6 bases). The V end lost 5 bases, the J end lost 5 bases, and 15 bases lay between the germline ends. This CDR3 is 14 amino acids long. The germline V gene encodes CDR1 SGHVS and CDR2 FQNEAQ. CDR3 DNA sequence: TGTGCCAGCAGCCCCCCTACCGGAGGGGAGACCCAGTACTTC. It codes for CASSPPTGGETQYF.

This clone has a single count. The V and J genes are TRBV7-9 and TRBJ2-7, with TRBD2 matching 9 bases. The junction had 8 bases not matched to a gene; V was cut back by 9 bases and J by 5 bases. The CDR3 is 13 amino acids. The germline V gene encodes CDR1 SEHNR and CDR2 FQNEAQ (reference sequence). The chain's CDR3 is CARKAGGRNEQYF. The DNA for the CDR3 is TGTGCCAGGAAAGCGGGAGGTCGGAACGAGCAGTACTTC.

This clone appeared a few times. The chain is built from TRBV4-1 and TRBJ2-3; 8 nucleotides line up with TRBD1. V shed 3 bases, J shed 6 bases, and the junction held 8 bases outside the gene matches. The CDR3 extends over 15 amino acids. The V gene's germline CDR1 is MGHRA and CDR2 YSYEKL. For the CDR3, the DNA is TGCGCCAGCAGCCACGGACAGGGAAAATTGGATACGCAGTATTTT. Amino acids: CASSHGQGKLDTQYF.

In this sample, this clone turned up a few times. This sequence joins TRBV15 and TRBJ1-3; D unclear. CDR1 is LNHNV and CDR2 is YYDKDF in the germline V gene (reference sequence). The CDR3 extends over 13 amino acids. Trimming stripped 5 bases from V and 3 bases from J, with 8 bases between. This CDR3 is CATSWTLGNTIYF. The CDR3 DNA reads TGTGCCACCAGCTGGACTCTTGGAAACACCATATATTTT.

V and J are TRBV12-5 and TRBJ2-7, with a tentative D call TRBD1 (5 bases). The CDR3 is 13 amino acids. The germline V and J ends were trimmed by 1 base and 5 bases, with 9 bases remaining between them. Germline V CDR1 and CDR2: LGHNT, FRNRAP. As DNA, the CDR3 is TGTGCTAGTGGTTTGGCCGGCAGGGACGAGCAGTACTTC. Its protein is CASGLAGRDEQYF. Drawing the rest from reference TRBV12-5 and TRBJ2-7, the complete variable domain is DARVTQTPRHKVTEMGQEVTMRCQPILGHNTVFWYRQTMMQGLELLAYFRNRAPLDDSGMPKDRFSAEMPDATLATLKIQPSEPRDSAVYFCASGLAGRDEQYFGPGTRLTVT.